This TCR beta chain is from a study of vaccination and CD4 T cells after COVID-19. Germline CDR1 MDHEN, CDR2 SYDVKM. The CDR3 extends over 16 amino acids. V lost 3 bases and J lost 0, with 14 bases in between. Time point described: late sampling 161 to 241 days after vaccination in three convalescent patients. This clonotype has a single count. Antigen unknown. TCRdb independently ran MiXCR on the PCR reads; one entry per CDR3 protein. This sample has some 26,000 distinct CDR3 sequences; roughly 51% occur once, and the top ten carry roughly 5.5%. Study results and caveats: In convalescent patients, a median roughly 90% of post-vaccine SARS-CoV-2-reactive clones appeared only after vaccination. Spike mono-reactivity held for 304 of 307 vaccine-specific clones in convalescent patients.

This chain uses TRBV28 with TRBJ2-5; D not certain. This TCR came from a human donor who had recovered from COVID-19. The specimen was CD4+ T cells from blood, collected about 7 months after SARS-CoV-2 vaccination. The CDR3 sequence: CASSFGFGAYQETQYF. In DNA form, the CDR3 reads TGTGCCAGCAGTTTTGGCTTTGGCGCCTACCAAGAGACCCAGTACTTC.